The T cell receptor beta chain described here comes from a study of T-cell reconstitution after alpha-beta-depleted transplantation in children listed by TCRdb under 2016. As for the study more broadly: The study quantitatively tracked T-cell immune reconstitution after TCRalphabeta/CD19-depleted allogeneic hematopoietic cell transplantation in children using TCR repertoire profiling.

CDR1 SQVTM and CDR2 ANQGSEA were looked up in the germline V gene. The cysteine opens and the phenylalanine closes a CDR3 of 13 amino acids. CDR3 DNA only is kept here, 39 bases in frame from base 1. V is cut by 5 bases and J by 4 bases, and the space between the germline ends is 12 bases. Results the study describes overall, beyond this receptor: Hyperexpanded clone frequencies declined over subsequent months; after one year, T-cell counts and TCRbeta diversity were mostly attributed to newly produced T cells. Apparently early alphabetaT-cell count recovery about two months after transplant reportedly relied on only several hundred rapidly expanded clones derived from non-depleted graft cells. The high TCRbeta diversity at day 60 in some patients was ascribed to recipient T cells and intrathymic progenitors that had survived conditioning.

This clonotype was counted at least ten times. The specificity of this receptor is unknown. No per-base quality is available; no much larger clone lies one base away. Library preparation was by PCR. The data were produced on an Illumina HiSeq 2500. Molecular barcoding was employed in the preparation of TCR libraries, with unique molecular identifiers being used to normalize TCRbeta repertoire quantification. The public reads were run again by TCRdb, first through fastp at Q25 and then through MiXCR, and only productive beta chains were kept. Every entry covers one CDR3 protein and lists the most common genes and DNA from its rows. This sample has approximately 230,000 distinct CDR3 sequences in its table, and about 23% of those were observed once. The ten largest make up around 2.5% of the sample. Interpreted using the paper, the treatment or condition label stands for: allogeneic hematopoietic cell transplantation with graft depleted of TCRalphabeta T cells and CD19 B cells. The children who served as transplant recipients had been given grafts of TCRalphabeta/CD19-depleted allogeneic hematopoietic cells.

The chain couples TRBV29-1 to TRBJ1-5; there is no confident call for the D gene. This sample comprised PBMCs, obtained before TCRalphabeta/CD19-depleted stem cell transplant. The source of this sequence is a girl aged 2 to 10 with Fanconi anemia, due to receive a stem cell transplant. The DNA is TGCAGCGTTCAGGAACACCGGAATCAGCCCCAGCATTTT. The resulting protein is CSVQEHRNQPQHF.